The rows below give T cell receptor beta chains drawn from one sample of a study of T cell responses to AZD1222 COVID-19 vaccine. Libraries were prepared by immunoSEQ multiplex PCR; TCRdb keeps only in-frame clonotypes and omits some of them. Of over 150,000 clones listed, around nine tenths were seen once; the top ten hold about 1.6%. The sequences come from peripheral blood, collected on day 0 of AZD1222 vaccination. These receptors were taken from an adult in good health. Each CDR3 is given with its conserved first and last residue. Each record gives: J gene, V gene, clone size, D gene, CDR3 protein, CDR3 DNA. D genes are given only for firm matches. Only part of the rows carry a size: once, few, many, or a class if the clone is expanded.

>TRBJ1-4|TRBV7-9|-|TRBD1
CASSLRQGGGEKLFF
TGTGCCAGCAGTTTGAGACAGGGAGGTGGAGAAAAACTGTTTTTT
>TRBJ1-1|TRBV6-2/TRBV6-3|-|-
CASSYWNTEAFF
TGTGCCAGCAGTTACTGGAACACTGAAGCTTTCTTT
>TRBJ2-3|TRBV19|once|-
CASSIALQGTDTQYF
TGTGCCAGTAGTATTGCACTTCAGGGCACAGATACGCAGTATTTT
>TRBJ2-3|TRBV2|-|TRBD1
CARRTGGTDTQYF
TGTGCCAGGAGGACAGGGGGCACAGATACGCAGTATTTT
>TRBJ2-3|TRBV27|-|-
CASSSLGDTQYF
TGTGCCAGCAGTTCCCTAGGAGATACGCAGTATTTT
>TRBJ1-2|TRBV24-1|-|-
CATSPSNSNYGYTF
TGTGCCACCAGCCCGTCGAACTCTAACTATGGCTACACCTTC
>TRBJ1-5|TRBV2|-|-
CASSDGQLSRKNQPQHF
TGTGCCAGCAGTGACGGCCAGTTATCTAGGAAAAATCAGCCCCAGCATTTT
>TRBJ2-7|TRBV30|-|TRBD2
CAWAPRSGRASEQYF
TGTGCCTGGGCCCCTCGTAGCGGGAGGGCCAGTGAGCAGTACTTC
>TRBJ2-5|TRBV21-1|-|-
CASSKGGGQQETQYF
TGTGCCAGCAGCAAAGGTGGAGGCCAGCAAGAGACCCAGTACTTC
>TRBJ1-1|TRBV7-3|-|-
CASSLAPLNTEAFF
TGTGCCAGCAGCTTAGCTCCCCTGAACACTGAAGCTTTCTTT
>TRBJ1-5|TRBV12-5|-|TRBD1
CASGFPTGAVGPQHF
TGTGCTAGTGGTTTCCCGACAGGGGCGGTCGGTCCCCAGCATTTT
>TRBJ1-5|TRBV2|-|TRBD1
CASSAGTGHHQPQHF
TGTGCCAGCAGTGCCGGGACAGGACATCATCAGCCCCAGCATTTT
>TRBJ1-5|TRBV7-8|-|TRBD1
CASSSGTGGGQPQHF
TGTGCCAGCAGCTCAGGGACAGGGGGCGGTCAGCCCCAGCATTTT
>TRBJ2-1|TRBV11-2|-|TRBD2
CASSLLAGGFNEQFF
TGTGCCAGCAGCTTACTAGCGGGAGGGTTCAATGAGCAGTTCTTC
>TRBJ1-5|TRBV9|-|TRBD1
CASSVGQGRAYEPQHF
TGTGCCAGCAGCGTAGGACAGGGGAGGGCCTATGAGCCCCAGCATTTT
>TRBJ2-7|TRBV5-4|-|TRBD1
CASSPGTGVYEQYF
TGTGCCAGCAGCCCCGGGACAGGGGTTTACGAGCAGTACTTC
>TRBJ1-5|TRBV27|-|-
CASSPTGGNQPQHF
TGTGCCAGCAGTCCCACCGGGGGAAATCAGCCCCAGCATTTT
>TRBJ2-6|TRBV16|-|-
CASSQSVLAGANVLTF
TGTGCCAGCAGCCAATCGGTTTTGGCTGGGGCCAACGTCCTGACTTTC
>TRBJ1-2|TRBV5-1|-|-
CASSLEGRTDYGYTF
TGCGCCAGCAGCTTGGAGGGACGGACGGATTATGGCTACACCTTC
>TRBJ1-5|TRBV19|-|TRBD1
CASSSDRGINQPQHF
TGTGCCAGTAGTTCCGACAGGGGAATCAATCAGCCCCAGCATTTT
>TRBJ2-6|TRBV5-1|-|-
CASSGGALSGANVLTF
TGCGCCAGCAGCGGCGGGGCCCTCTCTGGGGCCAACGTCCTGACTTTC
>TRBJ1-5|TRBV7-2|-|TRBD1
CASSPQGDQPQHF
TGTGCCAGCAGCCCACAGGGGGATCAGCCCCAGCATTTT
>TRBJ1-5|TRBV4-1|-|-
CASSQESGSNQPQHF
TGCGCCAGCAGCCAAGAATCCGGCAGCAATCAGCCCCAGCATTTT
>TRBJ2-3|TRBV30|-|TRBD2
CAWSVGGESTDTQYF
TGTGCCTGGAGTGTGGGGGGGGAAAGCACAGATACGCAGTATTTT
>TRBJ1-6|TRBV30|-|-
CAWTSVDNSPLHF
TGTGCCTGGACCTCCGTTGATAATTCACCCCTCCACTTT
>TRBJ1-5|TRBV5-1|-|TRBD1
CASSSTGTLGQPQHF
TGCGCCAGCAGCTCGACAGGGACTCTGGGTCAGCCCCAGCATTTT
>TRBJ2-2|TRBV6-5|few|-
CASSYYGTGELFF
TGTGCCAGCAGTTACTATGGGACCGGGGAGCTGTTTTTT
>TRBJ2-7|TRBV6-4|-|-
CASRGTAQQYF
TGTGCCAGCAGAGGGACGGCCCAGCAGTACTTC
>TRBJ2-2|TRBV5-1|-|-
CASSPGVTGELFF
TGCGCCAGCAGCCCGGGAGTCACCGGGGAGCTGTTTTTT
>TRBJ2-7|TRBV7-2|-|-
CASSLGSPVYEQYF
TGTGCCAGCAGCTTAGGCTCGCCCGTATACGAGCAGTACTTC
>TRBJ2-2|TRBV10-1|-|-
CASSQGGAGGELFF
TGCGCCAGCAGTCAAGGGGGAGCGGGCGGGGAGCTGTTTTTT
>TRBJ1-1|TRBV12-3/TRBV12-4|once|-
CASGLSVAFF
TGTGCCAGCGGCCTTTCGGTCGCTTTCTTT
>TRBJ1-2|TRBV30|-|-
CAWTPGQGYGYTF
TGTGCCTGGACTCCGGGACAAGGATATGGCTACACCTTC
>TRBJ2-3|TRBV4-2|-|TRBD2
CASTLVAGGTDTQYF
TGTGCCAGCACCTTGGTAGCGGGGGGCACAGATACGCAGTATTTT
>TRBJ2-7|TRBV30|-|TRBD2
CAWTPAGAGGYEQYF
TGTGCCTGGACCCCCGCGGGAGCGGGGGGTTACGAGCAGTACTTC
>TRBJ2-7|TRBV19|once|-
CASMEGVSVHF
TGTGCCAGTATGGAGGGGGTGAGTGTACACTTC
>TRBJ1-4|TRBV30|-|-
CASSGGIYEKLFF
TGTGCCTCTTCCGGAGGAATTTATGAAAAACTGTTTTTT
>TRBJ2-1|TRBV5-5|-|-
CASSYGSYNEQFF
TGTGCCAGCAGTTATGGGTCCTACAATGAGCAGTTCTTC
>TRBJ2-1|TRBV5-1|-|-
CASSLDRGNNNEQFF
TGCGCCAGCAGCTTGGATAGGGGGAATAACAATGAGCAGTTCTTC
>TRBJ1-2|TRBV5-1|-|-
CASRVGQSGYTF
TGCGCCAGCAGGGTAGGGCAGAGTGGCTACACCTTC
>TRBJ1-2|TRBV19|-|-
CASSIVGTNYGYTF
TGTGCCAGTAGTATAGTCGGGACGAACTATGGCTACACCTTC
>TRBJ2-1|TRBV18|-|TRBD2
CASSPSASGAYNEQFF
TGTGCCAGCTCACCCTCGGCTAGCGGGGCTTACAATGAGCAGTTCTTC
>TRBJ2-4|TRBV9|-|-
CASSAAGTRGDIQYF
TGTGCCAGCAGCGCCGCCGGGACGAGAGGAGACATTCAGTACTTC
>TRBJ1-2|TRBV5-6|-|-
CASSLVQGRYGYTF
TGTGCCAGCAGCTTGGTCCAGGGTCGATATGGCTACACCTTC
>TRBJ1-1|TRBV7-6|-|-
CASSRITVNTEAFF
TGTGCCAGCAGCCGGATAACAGTAAACACTGAAGCTTTCTTT
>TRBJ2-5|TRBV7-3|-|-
CASSSDRGETQYF
TGTGCCAGCAGCTCCGACCGGGGAGAGACCCAGTACTTC
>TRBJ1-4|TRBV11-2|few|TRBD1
CASSFSGGDGEKLFF
TGTGCCAGCAGCTTCTCAGGGGGCGACGGGGAAAAACTGTTTTTT
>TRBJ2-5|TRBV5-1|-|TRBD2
CASSLSRLAFETQYF
TGCGCCAGCAGCTTGTCAAGACTAGCCTTCGAGACCCAGTACTTC
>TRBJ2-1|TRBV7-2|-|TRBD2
CASSRLAGGFTSSYNEQFF
TGTGCCAGCAGCAGACTAGCGGGGGGCTTCACGAGCTCCTACAATGAGCAGTTCTTC
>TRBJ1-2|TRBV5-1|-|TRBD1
CASSPGQGATTVGYTF
TGCGCCAGCAGCCCAGGACAGGGGGCGACAACGGTTGGCTACACCTTC
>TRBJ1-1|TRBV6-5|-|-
CASSTRNTEAFF
TGTGCCAGCAGCACAAGGAACACTGAAGCTTTCTTT
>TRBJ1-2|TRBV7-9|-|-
CASSLARDNGYTF
TGTGCCAGCAGCTTAGCCCGGGACAATGGCTACACCTTC
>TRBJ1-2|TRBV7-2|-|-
CASSLEWGNYGYTF
TGTGCCAGCAGCTTAGAGTGGGGGAACTATGGCTACACCTTC
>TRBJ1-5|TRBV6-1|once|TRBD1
CASSADRVTLYSNQPQHF
TGTGCCAGCAGTGCGGACAGGGTTACCCTGTATAGCAATCAGCCCCAGCATTTT
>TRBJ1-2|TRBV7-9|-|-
CASSFPGVRNGYTF
TGTGCCAGCAGCTTCCCGGGAGTGAGGAATGGCTACACCTTC
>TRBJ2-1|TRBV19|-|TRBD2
CASSPSSGGNNEQFF
TGTGCCAGTAGTCCCTCTAGCGGGGGGAACAATGAGCAGTTCTTC
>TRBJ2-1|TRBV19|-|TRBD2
CASSIWGGEQFF
TGTGCCAGTAGTATTTGGGGGGGTGAGCAGTTCTTC
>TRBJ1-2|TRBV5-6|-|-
CASSARGNHGYTF
TGTGCCAGCAGCGCCAGGGGAAATCATGGCTACACCTTC
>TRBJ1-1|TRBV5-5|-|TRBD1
CASSLQGRVVTEAFF
TGTGCCAGCAGCTTACAGGGGCGGGTCGTCACTGAAGCTTTCTTT